In this sample, the clone carrying this T cell receptor (beta chain) turned up a few times. Its antigen is unidentified. These data are taken from a study of cytomegalovirus exposure and HLA in healthy donors. A multiplex PCR was run with 60 Vbeta primers and 13 Jbeta primers. TCRdb keeps only in-frame clones here, not all; method: immunoSEQ multiplex PCR. The sample holds about 62,000 clones, over 70% seen once. CDR3 size: 13 residues. V was clipped by 4 bases and J by 4 bases, with 11 bases between them. Germline loops: CDR1 SGHRS, CDR2 YFSETQ. Study outcomes and limitations: Most observed TCR sequences were rare, whereas some public TCRs were detected in many donors.

This rearrangement joins TRBV5-1 to TRBJ2-5; D not resolved. Sequencing was carried out using PBMCs. The sequence was obtained from a man in his 60s in good health and CMV-seropositive. CDR3 DNA: TGCGCCAGCAGCCCCTCCCTCCGAGAGACCCAGTACTTC. Protein product: CASSPSLRETQYF.